These 4 T cell receptor beta chains originate from one sample sequenced in a study. TCRdb itself ran the RT-PCR reads through MiXCR, one entry per CDR3 protein. The sample lists more than 600,000 distinct CDR3 sequences, approximately 14% occurring once. Sequenced material: memory CD4+ T cells from blood. The source of these receptors is a female donor in good health, serving as a healthy control.

This clonotype has at least ten counts. The chain joins TRBV6-2 or TRBV6-3 to TRBJ1-1; maybe TRBD1 (5 bases). Germline lookup yields CDR1 MNHEY and CDR2 SVGEGT. The V end lost 0 bases, the J end lost 5 bases, and 25 bases lay between the germline ends. The CDR3 totals 19 residues. The CDR3 here is CASSYSFGSREILRTEAFF. CDR3 DNA sequence: TGTGCCAGCAGTTACTCGTTCGGGAGCAGGGAAATTTTGAGGACTGAAGCTTTCTTT.

This clonotype was counted many times. The chain carries TRBV20-1 and TRBJ2-1, with TRBD2 matching over 8 bases. Germline lookup yields CDR1 DFQATT and CDR2 SNEGSKA (reference sequence). J lost 2 bases, V lost 1 base, and 10 bases had no gene match. This CDR3 has 17 residues. The CDR3 DNA follows: TGCAGTGCTAGAGGCCCCCCATCGGGAGGGGCCTACAATGAGCAGTTCTTC. Protein: CSARGPPSGGAYNEQFF.

This clonotype has at least ten counts. The chain uses TRBV20-1 and TRBJ1-2, with no clear D. Germline V gene sequence: CDR1 DFQATT, CDR2 SNEGSKA (reference sequence). V lost 0 bases, J lost 8 bases, and 13 bases lay in between. The CDR3 length is 13 residues. The CDR3 bases are TGCAGTGCTAGAGAAGGGATCGGTTGGGGCTACACCTTC. Residues: CSAREGIGWGYTF.

The rearrangement joins TRBV7-9 to TRBJ2-2; TRBD2 is a possible D gene (5 bases). Trimming pared 5 bases from V and 6 bases from J, leaving 13 bases between. The CDR3 has 14 amino acids. From germline, CDR1 is SEHNR and CDR2 FQNEAQ (reference sequence). The CDR3 DNA sequence: TGTGCCAGCAGCCTATCAGTGGAGGCCGGGGAGCTGTTTTTT. It specifies CASSLSVEAGELFF.